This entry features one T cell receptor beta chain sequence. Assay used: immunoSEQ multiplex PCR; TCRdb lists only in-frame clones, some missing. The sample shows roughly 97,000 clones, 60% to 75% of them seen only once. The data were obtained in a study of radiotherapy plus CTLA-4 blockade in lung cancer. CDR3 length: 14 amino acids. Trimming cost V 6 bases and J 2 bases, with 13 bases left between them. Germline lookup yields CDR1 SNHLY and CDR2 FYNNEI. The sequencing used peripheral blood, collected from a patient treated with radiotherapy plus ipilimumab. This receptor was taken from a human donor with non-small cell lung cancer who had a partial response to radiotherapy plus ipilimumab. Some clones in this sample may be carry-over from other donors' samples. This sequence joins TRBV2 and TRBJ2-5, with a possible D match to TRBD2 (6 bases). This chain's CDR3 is CASSKHGGQETQYF. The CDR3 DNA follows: TGTGCCAGCAGCAAGCACGGGGGACAAGAGACCCAGTACTTC.